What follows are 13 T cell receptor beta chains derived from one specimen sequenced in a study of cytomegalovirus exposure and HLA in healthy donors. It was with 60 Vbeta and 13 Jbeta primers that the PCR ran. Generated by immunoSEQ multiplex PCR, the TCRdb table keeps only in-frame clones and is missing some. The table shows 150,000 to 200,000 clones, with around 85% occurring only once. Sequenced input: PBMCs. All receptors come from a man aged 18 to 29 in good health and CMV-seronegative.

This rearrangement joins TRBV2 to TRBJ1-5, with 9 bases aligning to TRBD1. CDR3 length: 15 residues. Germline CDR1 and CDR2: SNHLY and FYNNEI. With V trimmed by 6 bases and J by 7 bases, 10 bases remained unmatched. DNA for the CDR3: TGTGCCAGCAGCCTGGGGGGGACAGGGAGGCAGCCCCAGCATTTT. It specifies CASSLGGTGRQPQHF. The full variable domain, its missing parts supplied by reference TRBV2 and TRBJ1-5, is EPEVTQTPSHQVTQMGQEVILRCVPISNHLYFYWYRQILGQKVEFLVSFYNNEISEKSEIFDDQFSVERPDGSNFTLKIRSTKLEDSAMYFCASSLGGTGRQPQHFGDGTRLSIL.

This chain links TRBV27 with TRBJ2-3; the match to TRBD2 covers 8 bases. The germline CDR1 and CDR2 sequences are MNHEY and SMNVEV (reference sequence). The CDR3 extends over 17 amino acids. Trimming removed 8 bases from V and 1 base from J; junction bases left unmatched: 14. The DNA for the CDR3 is TGTGCCAGCCCTCCGGGACTAGAGGTTTGTGGCACAGATACGCAGTATTTT. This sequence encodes CASPPGLEVCGTDTQYF.

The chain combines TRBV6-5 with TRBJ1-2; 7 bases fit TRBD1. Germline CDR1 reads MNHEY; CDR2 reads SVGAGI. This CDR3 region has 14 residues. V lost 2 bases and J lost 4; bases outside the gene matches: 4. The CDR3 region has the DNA TGTGCCAGCAGTTACCTGAGACAGGGCTATGGCTACACCTTC. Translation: CASSYLRQGYGYTF.

CDR3 nucleotide sequence: TGTGCCAGCAGTTACTCGACAGTGGTAGGGTCACCCCTCCACTTT. Protein: CASSYSTVVGSPLHF. This chain connects TRBV6-5 to TRBJ1-6, with D perhaps TRBD1 (5 bases). CDR3 length equals 15 residues. CDR1 and CDR2 from the germline V gene are MNHEY and SVGAGI. With 0 bases removed from V and 10 bases from J, the gap between germline ends came to 13 bases.

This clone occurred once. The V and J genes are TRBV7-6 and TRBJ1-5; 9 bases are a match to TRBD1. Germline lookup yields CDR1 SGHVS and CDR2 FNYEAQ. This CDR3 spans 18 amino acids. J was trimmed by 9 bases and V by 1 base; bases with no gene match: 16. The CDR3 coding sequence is TGTGCCAGCAGCTTAGGGGGTTGGGGACAGGGCCTTCCCATGCCCCAGCATTTT. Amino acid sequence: CASSLGGWGQGLPMPQHF.

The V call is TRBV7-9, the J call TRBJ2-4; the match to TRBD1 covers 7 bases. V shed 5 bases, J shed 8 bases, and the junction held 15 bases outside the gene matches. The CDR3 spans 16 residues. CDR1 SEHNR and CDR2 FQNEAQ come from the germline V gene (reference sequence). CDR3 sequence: CASSPRTGRGVDIQYF. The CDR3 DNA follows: TGTGCCAGCAGCCCTCGGACAGGACGGGGTGTGGACATTCAGTACTTC.

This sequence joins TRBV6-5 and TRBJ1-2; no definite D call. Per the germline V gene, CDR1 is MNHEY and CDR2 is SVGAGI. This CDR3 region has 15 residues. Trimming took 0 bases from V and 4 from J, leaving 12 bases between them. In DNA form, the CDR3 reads TGTGCCAGCAGTTACTCGACGGAGGATTTCTATGGCTACACCTTC. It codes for CASSYSTEDFYGYTF.

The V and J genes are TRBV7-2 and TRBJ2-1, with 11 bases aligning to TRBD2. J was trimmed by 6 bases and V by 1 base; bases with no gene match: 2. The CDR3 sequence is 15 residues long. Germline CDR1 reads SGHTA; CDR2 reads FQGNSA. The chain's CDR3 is CASSLGGLAVNEQFF. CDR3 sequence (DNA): TGTGCCAGCAGCTTAGGGGGACTAGCGGTCAATGAGCAGTTCTTC.

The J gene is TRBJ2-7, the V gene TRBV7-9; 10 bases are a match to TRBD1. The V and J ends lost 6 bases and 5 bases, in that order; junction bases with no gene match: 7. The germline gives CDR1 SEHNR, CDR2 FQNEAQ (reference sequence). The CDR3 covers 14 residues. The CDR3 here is CASRPGQGVHEQYF. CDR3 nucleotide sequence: TGTGCCAGCAGACCCGGACAGGGGGTCCACGAGCAGTACTTC.

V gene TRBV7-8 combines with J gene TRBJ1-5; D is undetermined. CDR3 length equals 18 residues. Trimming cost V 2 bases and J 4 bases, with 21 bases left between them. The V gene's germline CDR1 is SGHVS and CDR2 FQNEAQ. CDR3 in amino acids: CASSLRGEGAAGNQPQHF. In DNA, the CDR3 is TGTGCCAGCAGCTTACGGGGAGAGGGAGCTGCGGGAAATCAGCCCCAGCATTTT.

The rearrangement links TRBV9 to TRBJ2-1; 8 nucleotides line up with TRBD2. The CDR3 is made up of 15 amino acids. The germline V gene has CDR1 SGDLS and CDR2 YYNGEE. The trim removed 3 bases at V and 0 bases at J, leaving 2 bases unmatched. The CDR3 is CASSAAGGSYNEQFF. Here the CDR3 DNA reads TGTGCCAGCAGCGCCGCGGGGGGCTCCTACAATGAGCAGTTCTTC.

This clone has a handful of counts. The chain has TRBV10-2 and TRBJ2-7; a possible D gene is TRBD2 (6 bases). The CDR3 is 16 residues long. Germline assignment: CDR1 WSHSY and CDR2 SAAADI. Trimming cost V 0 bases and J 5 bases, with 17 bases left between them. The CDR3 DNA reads TGCGCCAGCAGTGAGTCTAGTAGGGTCGGAGGGGACGAGCAGTACTTC. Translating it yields CASSESSRVGGDEQYF.

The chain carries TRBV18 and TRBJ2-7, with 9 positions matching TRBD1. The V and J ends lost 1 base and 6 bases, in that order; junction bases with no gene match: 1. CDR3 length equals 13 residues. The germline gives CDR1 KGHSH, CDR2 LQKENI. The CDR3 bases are TGTGCCAGCTCACCACGGGGACAGGGCGAGCAGTACTTC. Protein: CASSPRGQGEQYF.